This is a list of T cell receptor beta chains from one sample in a study of T cell responses to AZD1222 COVID-19 vaccine. TCRdb's copy holds only in-frame clones and misses some; the assay was immunoSEQ multiplex PCR. The sample contains around 88,000 clones, approximately 86% of which appear only once. Sequencing used peripheral blood, obtained on day 0 of MenACWY control vaccination. These receptor sequences come from an adult in good health. Each CDR3 is given with its conserved first and last residue. D genes are given only for firm matches. Clone size is given for some rows only: seen once, a few or many times, or a class if the clone is expanded.

d_call,clone_size,j_call,v_call,cdr3_aa,cdr3_nt
NA,once,TRBJ2-7,TRBV28,CASTNLDRSKREQYF,TGTGCCAGCACAAACCTTGACAGGTCTAAAAGGGAGCAGTACTTC
TRBD1,NA,TRBJ1-2,TRBV5-5,CASSLGQGPGGYTF,TGTGCCAGCAGCTTGGGACAGGGCCCTGGTGGCTACACCTTC
NA,NA,TRBJ2-1,TRBV7-2,CASSFSGHEQFF,TGTGCCAGCAGCTTTAGCGGCCATGAGCAGTTCTTC
NA,NA,TRBJ1-2,TRBV2,CASNGWGTGYGYTF,TGTGCCAGCAACGGCTGGGGTACTGGCTATGGCTACACCTTC
NA,NA,TRBJ1-2,TRBV7-2,CASSLVGRGAEYGYTF,TGTGCCAGCAGCTTAGTAGGAAGAGGGGCGGAGTATGGCTACACCTTC
TRBD1,NA,TRBJ1-5,TRBV27,CASSLGKGTGPSPGDCNQPQHF,TGTGCCAGCAGTTTGGGGAAAGGGACAGGTCCCTCCCCAGGGGATTGTAATCAGCCCCAGCATTTT
NA,NA,TRBJ1-5,TRBV7-9,CASSTQGQQPQHF,TGTGCCAGCAGCACCCAGGGCCAACAGCCCCAGCATTTT
NA,NA,TRBJ1-6,TRBV12-2,CASRLARKGVYSPLHF,TGTGCAAGTCGCTTAGCGCGGAAGGGTGTGTATTCACCCCTCCACTTT
NA,NA,TRBJ1-5,TRBV4-3,CASSQDPGGNQPQHF,TGCGCCAGCAGCCAAGATCCCGGGGGCAATCAGCCCCAGCATTTT
NA,few,TRBJ1-2,TRBV19,CASSIGSGYGYTF,TGTGCCAGTAGTATTGGAAGTGGCTATGGCTACACCTTC
TRBD2,NA,TRBJ2-1,TRBV11-3,CASSPSLGGSNEQFF,TGTGCCAGCAGCCCGTCTTTGGGGGGGTCGAATGAGCAGTTCTTC
NA,NA,TRBJ2-3,TRBV12-3/TRBV12-4,CATTGGGLVTQYF,TGTGCCACTACAGGAGGGGGTCTAGTTACGCAGTATTTT
NA,once,TRBJ1-1,TRBV5-1,CASSWDGSRGTEAFF,TGCGCCAGCAGCTGGGATGGGTCCCGTGGGACTGAAGCTTTCTTT
NA,NA,TRBJ2-1,TRBV11-3,CASSTSTGLQFF,TGTGCCAGCAGCACCTCGACAGGACTCCAGTTCTTC
NA,NA,TRBJ1-1,TRBV11-2,CASSLEGGVNTEAFF,TGTGCCAGCAGCTTAGAGGGGGGCGTGAACACTGAAGCTTTCTTT